Described below is a single T cell receptor (beta chain) sequence and its context. No antigen is known for it. No base qualities exist here, and no much larger clone lies one base off it. TCRbeta CDR3 regions were amplified from genomic DNA using the immunoSEQ Assay, a bias-controlled multiplex PCR. The authors processed their data as follows. The number of nucleated cells in each sample was estimated from the amplification of reference gene primers within the assay. To quantify the absolute abundance of each unique TCRbeta CDR3 rearrangement, sequence reads were collapsed and filtered. For each sample, productive Simpson clonality was calculated as the square root of Simpson's diversity index across productive rearrangements. TCRdb retrieved this table from immuneACCESS and kept in-frame rearrangements only. Not all clones are present; in checked studies, unresolved V genes account for under half, and no reason is known for the remainder. The DNA was the basis for D and trimming; V, J and clone size are from that table. In this sample the table shows roughly 100,000 clones, 79% of which occur a single time. The ten largest make up 15% to 20% of the sample.

This record comes from a study of blood T cell repertoires in COVID-19 (TCRdb year 2020). With regard to the full study: Samples from collaborators originated in the United States, Italy and Spain and spanned both the acute and convalescent phases of COVID-19. Where available, HLA class I and class II types were obtained from metadata supplied by the sample provider rather than from assay-based typing. Sample metadata almost always included a de-identified subject ID, COVID-19 status, age in years and sex. The repertoires were made available in a free public database intended to serve as a resource for research on the immune response to SARS-CoV-2. The dataset comprised deeply sampled blood TCRbeta repertoires from subjects exposed to, actively infected with, or recovered from COVID-19. The material from the prospective study consisted of cDNA or gDNA derived from T cells, B-cell-depleted T cells, or PBMCs. The samples were drawn from two sources: the first 160 participants of the ongoing ImmuneRACE study, and over 950 subjects contributed by 6 global collaborators. The full study reports these points: How much clinical and demographic metadata was included differed by source and by participant, and the metadata was provided uncurated.

Counted from cysteine to phenylalanine, this CDR3 has 15 amino acids. Only the CDR3 portion is preserved as DNA: 45 bases, with reading frame beginning at the first base. In the germline V gene, CDR1 corresponds to SGHTA and CDR2 to FQGTGA. V ends up 5 bases short and J 8 bases short, with an unmatched junction base count of 12. The collaborating institutions used their own protocols to collect whole blood in K2EDTA tubes. Collaborator samples were shipped for TCRbeta analysis as frozen whole blood, isolated PBMCs, or DNA extracted from either sample type. The receptor chain draws on TRBV7-3 and TRBJ2-1; 7 of the junction bases match TRBD2. This receptor was obtained from an elderly woman with active or convalescent COVID-19. The material sequenced was peripheral blood. This receptor carries the CDR3 CASSPLGREFDEQFF. The base sequence is TGTGCCAGCAGCCCGCTCGGGCGGGAGTTCGATGAGCAGTTCTTC.